By share, the clone carrying this T cell receptor beta chain counts as medium-sized. Its antigen is still unknown. The entry originates in a study of T cell repertoires in cytomegalovirus infection. TCRdb reprocessed the reads via MiXCR and lists one record per CDR3 protein. The data contain 800,000 to 950,000 distinct CDR3 sequences, about 30% of them seen just once; the ten biggest clones take up over 10%. Overall study results and limits: Dominating the ex vivo response were TCR beta clonotypes that were CMV-specific and HLA-C-restricted.

V lost 5 bases to trimming and J lost 0 bases; unmatched junction nucleotides: 8. Germline V gives CDR1 SGHTA, CDR2 FQGNSA. This CDR3 comprises 16 residues. Specimen: cultured CD8+ T cells from PBMCs, collected from culture after CMV antigen stimulation. The clonotype originates from a human donor in good health (CMV status not recorded). Some clones in this sample may be carry-over from other donors' samples. This rearrangement joins TRBV7-2 to TRBJ1-1; TRBD1 agrees at 8 bases. The CDR3 DNA follows: TGTGCCAGCAGCCCTTGGACAGGGTTTGTGAACACTGAAGCTTTCTTT. It is translated as CASSPWTGFVNTEAFF. Complete variable domain (other parts from reference TRBV7-2 and TRBJ1-1): GAGVSQSPSNKVTEKGKDVELRCDPISGHTALYWYRQSLGQGLEFLIYFQGNSAPDKSGLPSDRFSAERTGGSVSTLTIQRTQQEDSAVYLCASSPWTGFVNTEAFFGQGTRLTVV.